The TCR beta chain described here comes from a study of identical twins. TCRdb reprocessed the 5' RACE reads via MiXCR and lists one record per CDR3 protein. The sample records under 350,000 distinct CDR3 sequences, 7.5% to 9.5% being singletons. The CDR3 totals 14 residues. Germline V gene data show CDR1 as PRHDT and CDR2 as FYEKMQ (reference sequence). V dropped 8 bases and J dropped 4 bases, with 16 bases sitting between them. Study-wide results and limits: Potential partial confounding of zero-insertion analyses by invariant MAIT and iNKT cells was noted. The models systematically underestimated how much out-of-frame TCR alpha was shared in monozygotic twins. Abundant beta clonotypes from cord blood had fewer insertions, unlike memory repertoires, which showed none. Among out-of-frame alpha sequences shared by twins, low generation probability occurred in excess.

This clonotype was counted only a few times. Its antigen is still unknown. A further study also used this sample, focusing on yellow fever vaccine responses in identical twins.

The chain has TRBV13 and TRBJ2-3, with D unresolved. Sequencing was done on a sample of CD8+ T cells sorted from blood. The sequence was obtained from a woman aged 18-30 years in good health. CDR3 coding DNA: TGTGCCAGCGGTGGGCGGAACCAGGCAGATACGCAGTATTTT. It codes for CASGGRNQADTQYF.